The source of this T cell receptor beta chain is a study of CD4 and CD8 cells across lung adenocarcinoma regions. The CDR3 is made up of 16 amino acids. Per germline, CDR1 ENHRY and CDR2 SYGVKD. The patients had localized lung adenocarcinoma, a non-small cell subtype. One entry per CDR3 protein, called by TCRdb with MiXCR from the PCR reads. The sample contains around 15,000 distinct CDR3 sequences, roughly three fifths of which appear only once. This clonotype was observed a single time. At one end, the junction sequence differs from germline, possibly due to a read error. The TCR was taken from a female donor with lung adenocarcinoma. The CD4 and CD8 labels of this study may be unreliable. The V gene is TRBV10-3, the J gene TRBJ2-3, with D tentatively TRBD1 (7 bases). Sequenced: CD8+ T cells from the center of a lung tumor. DNA of the CDR3: TGTGCTATCAGGGGGAACGGGGGCATTGAGCCGGATACGCAGTATTTC. Translated: CAIRGNGGIEPDTQYF.